What follows are 5 T cell receptor beta chains derived from one specimen sequenced in a study of patients and donors after allogeneic stem cell transplantation. MiXCR, applied by TCRdb to the RT-PCR reads, yields one record per CDR3 protein. This sample has roughly 880,000 distinct CDR3 sequences, with roughly 18% found just once. The sequencing input was blood, either unsorted or a sorted T cell fraction (not recorded which). The origin of the receptors is a human donor who was either an allogeneic HSCT recipient or a stem cell or donor lymphocyte infusion donor (not recorded which). It is not recorded whose cells these are; they may come from a transplant donor.

This clonotype was detected a few times. The J gene is TRBJ1-4, the V gene TRBV15, with 9 bases aligning to TRBD1. The CDR3 has 16 amino acids. Germline trimming cut 3 bases from V and 4 bases from J; bases unmatched to any gene: 6. Germline V gene data show CDR1 as LNHNV and CDR2 as YYDKDF (reference sequence). The CDR3 loop is CATSSSRTGDNEKLFF. In DNA form, the CDR3 reads TGTGCCACCAGCAGTTCCCGGACAGGGGATAATGAAAAACTGTTTTTT.

This clonotype came up a few times. CDR3 sequence: CASSIHPGQGAVGANVLTF. The CDR3 coding sequence is TGCGCCAGCAGCATCCACCCGGGACAGGGGGCAGTTGGGGCCAACGTCCTGACTTTC. V and J are TRBV4-3 and TRBJ2-6; 12 nucleotides match TRBD1. CDR1 LGHNA and CDR2 YSLEER come from the germline V gene. V shed 5 bases, J shed 3 bases, and the junction held 11 bases outside the gene matches. The CDR3 sequence is 19 residues long.

This clonotype was picked up many times. V is TRBV4-1 and J is TRBJ2-1, with unresolved D. Germline V gene lookup returns CDR1 MGHRA and CDR2 YSYEKL. V lost 4 bases to trimming and J lost 5 bases, with 12 bases between them. This CDR3 is built from 14 residues. The CDR3 coding sequence is TGCGCCAGCAGCCTCCAGGCGATAGACAATGAGCAGTTCTTC. It is translated as CASSLQAIDNEQFF.

The V call is TRBV29-1, the J call TRBJ2-1; TRBD2 agrees at 7 bases. Germline CDR1 is SQVTM and CDR2 is ANQGSEA. CDR3 size: 13 residues. V shed 7 bases and J 9 bases; nucleotides not matched to a gene: 12. This CDR3 reads CSAYSAGVGEQFF. CDR3 in DNA: TGCAGCGCCTATTCGGCGGGAGTGGGTGAGCAGTTCTTC.

This clonotype appeared many times. V and J are TRBV6-2 or TRBV6-3 and TRBJ2-3, with 12 bases lining up with TRBD2. Germline CDR1 and CDR2: MNHEY and SVGEGT. J gave up 3 bases and V 6 bases, and 1 base lay outside the gene matches. The CDR3 runs to 14 residues. CDR3 region: CASRLAGGTDTQYF. The DNA for the CDR3 is TGTGCCAGCAGACTAGCGGGAGGTACAGATACGCAGTATTTT.